One sample yielded the 10 T cell receptor beta chains listed below, sequenced in a study of human T cells and chemical hapten exposure. TCRdb independently ran MiXCR on the RACE reads; one entry per CDR3 protein. The sample includes 97,000 or so distinct CDR3 sequences, 27% of them seen just once. Time point in this sample: patch test 3, about 24 weeks after DPC sensitization. Treatment noted: therapeutic diphenylcyclopropenone sensitization with weekly scalp DPC. The input for sequencing was whole blood, taken in connection with sensitization to the hapten diphenylcyclopropenone (DPC). The receptors here all came from a man in his forties with alopecia areata. Some clones in this sample may be carry-over from other donors' samples.

This chain joins TRBV28 and TRBJ2-5, with D possibly being TRBD1 or TRBD2 (5 bases each). Germline V gene sequence: CDR1 MDHEN, CDR2 SYDVKM. V was trimmed by 6 bases and J by 5 bases, leaving 16 bases between them. The CDR3 has 14 residues. CDR3 residues: CASRQGDLWETQYF. The CDR3 DNA follows: TGTGCCAGCAGACAAGGGGACCTCTGGGAGACCCAGTACTTC.

The rearrangement uses TRBV20-1 and TRBJ2-3; 11 nucleotides line up with TRBD2. Germline V gene sequence: CDR1 DFQATT, CDR2 SNEGSKA (reference sequence). Losses at the gene ends were 0 bases for V and 0 bases for J; bases not matched to a gene: 8. The CDR3 is 18 amino acids. This CDR3 is CSARDRIAGGPSTDTQYF. DNA for the CDR3: TGCAGTGCTAGAGATCGGATAGCGGGAGGGCCTAGCACAGATACGCAGTATTTT.

The chain links TRBV30 to TRBJ1-5; unclear D gene. The V end was cut by 5 bases, the J end by 0 bases, with 5 bases between. CDR3 size: 12 residues. CDR1 and CDR2 from the germline V gene are GTSNPN and SVGIG (reference sequence). The DNA of the CDR3 is TGTGCCTGGGGCGATAGCAATCAGCCCCAGCATTTT. Its translation: CAWGDSNQPQHF.

This clonotype was picked up a small number of times. The genes are TRBV6-5 and TRBJ2-5; 12 bases are a match to TRBD1. This CDR3 region has 14 residues. With 6 bases clipped from V and 4 bases from J, the junction kept 3 bases outside the gene matches. Germline V gene lookup returns CDR1 MNHEY and CDR2 SVGAGI. CDR3 sequence: CASRGTGGRETQYF. The CDR3 DNA follows: TGTGCCAGCAGAGGGACAGGGGGCAGAGAGACCCAGTACTTC.

Many counts were recorded for this clonotype. V is TRBV20-1 and J is TRBJ2-3; 8 nucleotides agree with TRBD2. Germline V gene data show CDR1 as DFQATT and CDR2 as SNEGSKA (reference sequence). Germline trimming cut 6 bases from V and 0 bases from J; bases unmatched to any gene: 8. The CDR3 extends over 15 amino acids. In DNA, the CDR3 is TGCAGTGCCAAGAGGGCGGGAGGCAGCACAGATACGCAGTATTTT. This codes for CSAKRAGGSTDTQYF.

This clonotype showed up just a few times. Here the CDR3 reads CASSEVGSGNTIYF. CDR3 nucleotide sequence: TGCGCCAGCAGTGAAGTAGGTTCTGGAAACACCATATATTTT. The chain combines TRBV10-2 with TRBJ1-3; D not certain. The germline V gene has CDR1 WSHSY and CDR2 SAAADI. V lost 3 bases, J lost 1 base, and 7 bases lay in between. This CDR3 is 14 amino acids long.

The chain uses TRBV20-1 and TRBJ2-5, with D possibly matching TRBD2 (6 bases). CDR3 size: 14 residues. V was shortened by 0 bases and J by 5 bases, with 13 bases between the two germline ends. Germline values: CDR1 DFQATT, CDR2 SNEGSKA (reference sequence). CDR3 nucleotides: TGCAGTGCTAGAGAAACCGGGGGTCGGGAGACCCAGTACTTC. This codes for CSARETGGRETQYF.

The chain couples TRBV28 to TRBJ1-6; tentatively, D is TRBD1 (6 bases). This CDR3 has 12 residues. V lost 6 bases and J lost 11, with 11 bases in between. Germline assignment: CDR1 MDHEN and CDR2 SYDVKM. CDR3 amino acids: CASRTQGTPLHF. CDR3 nucleotide sequence: TGTGCCAGCAGAACCCAGGGGACACCCCTCCACTTT. The full variable domain, its missing parts supplied by reference TRBV28 and TRBJ1-6, is DVKVTQSSRYLVKRTGEKVFLECVQDMDHENMFWYRQDPGLGLRLIYFSYDVKMKEKGDIPEGYSVSREKKERFSLILESASTNQTSMYLCASRTQGTPLHFGNGTRLTVT.

The chain's CDR3 is CASSLDGSRTDTQYF. The CDR3 DNA sequence: TGTGCCAGCAGCTTAGACGGGAGTCGCACAGATACGCAGTATTTT. The gene calls are TRBV7-8 and TRBJ2-3, with TRBD2 as a possible D gene (6 bases). This CDR3 region has 15 residues. Trimming took 1 base from V and 1 from J, leaving 9 bases between them. The germline gives CDR1 SGHVS, CDR2 FQNEAQ.

This clonotype was counted once. The chain combines TRBV7-3 with TRBJ2-6; the D gene could be TRBD1 or TRBD2 (6 bases each). Germline CDR1 and CDR2: SGHTA and FQGTGA. V lost 6 bases and J lost 2, with 11 bases in between. The CDR3 sequence is 15 residues long. CDR3 loop: CASSLGGPGANVLTF. CDR3 nucleotide sequence: TGTGCCAGCAGTCTAGGGGGGCCTGGGGCCAACGTCCTGACTTTC.